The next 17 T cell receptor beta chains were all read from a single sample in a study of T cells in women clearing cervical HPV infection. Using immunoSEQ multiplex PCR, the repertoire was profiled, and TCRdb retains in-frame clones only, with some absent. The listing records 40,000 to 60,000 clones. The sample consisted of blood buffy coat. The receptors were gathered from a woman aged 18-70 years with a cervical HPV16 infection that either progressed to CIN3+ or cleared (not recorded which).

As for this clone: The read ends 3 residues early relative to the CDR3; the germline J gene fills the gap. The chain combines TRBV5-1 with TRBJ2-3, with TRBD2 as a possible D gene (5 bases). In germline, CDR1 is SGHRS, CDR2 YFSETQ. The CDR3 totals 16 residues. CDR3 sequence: CASSFGRRLGEETQYF. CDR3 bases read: TGCGCCAGCAGCTTCGGCAGGAGGCTCGGGGAAGAGACG.

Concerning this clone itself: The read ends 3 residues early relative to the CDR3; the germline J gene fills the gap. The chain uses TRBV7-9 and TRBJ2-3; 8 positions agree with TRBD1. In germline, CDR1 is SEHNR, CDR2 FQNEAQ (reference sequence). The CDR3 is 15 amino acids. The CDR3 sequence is CASSPGQGYQEPQYF. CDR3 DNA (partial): TGTGCCAGCAGCCCAGGACAGGGATACCAAGAGCCG.

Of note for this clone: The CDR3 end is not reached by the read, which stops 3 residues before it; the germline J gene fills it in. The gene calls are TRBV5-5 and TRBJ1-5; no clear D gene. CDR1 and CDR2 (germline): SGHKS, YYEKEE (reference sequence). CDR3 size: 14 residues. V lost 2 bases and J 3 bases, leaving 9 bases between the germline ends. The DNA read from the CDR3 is TGTGCCAGCAGCTTTCAGGAGATCAATCAGCCC. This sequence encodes CASSFQEINQP. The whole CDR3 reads CASSFQEINQPQHF. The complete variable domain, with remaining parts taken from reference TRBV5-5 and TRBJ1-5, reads DAGVTQSPTHLIKTRGQQVTLRCSPISGHKSVSWYQQVLGQGPQFIFQYYEKEERGRGNFPDRFSARQFPNYSSELNVNALLLGDSALYLCASSFQEINQPQHFGDGTRLSIL.

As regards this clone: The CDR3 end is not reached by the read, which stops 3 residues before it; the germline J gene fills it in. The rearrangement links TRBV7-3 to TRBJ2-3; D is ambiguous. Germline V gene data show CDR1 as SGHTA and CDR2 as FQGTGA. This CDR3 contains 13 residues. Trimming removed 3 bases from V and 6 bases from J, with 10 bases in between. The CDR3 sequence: CASSFGMWDTQYF. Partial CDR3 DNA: TGTGCCAGCAGCTTCGGTATGTGGGATACG.

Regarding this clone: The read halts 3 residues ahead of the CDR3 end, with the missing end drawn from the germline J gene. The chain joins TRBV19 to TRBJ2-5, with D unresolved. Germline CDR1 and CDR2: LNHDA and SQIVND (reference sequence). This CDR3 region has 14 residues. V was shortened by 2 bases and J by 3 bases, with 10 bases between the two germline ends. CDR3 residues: CASSIRGTKETQYF. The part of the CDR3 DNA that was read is TGTGCCAGTAGTATAAGAGGTACGAAAGAGACC.

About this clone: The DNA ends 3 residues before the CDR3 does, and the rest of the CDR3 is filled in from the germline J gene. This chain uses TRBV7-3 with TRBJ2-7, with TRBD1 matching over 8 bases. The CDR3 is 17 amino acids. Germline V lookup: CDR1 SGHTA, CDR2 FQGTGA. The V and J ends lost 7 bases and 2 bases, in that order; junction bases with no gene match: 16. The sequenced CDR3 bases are TGTGCCAGCATACCCCCGAGGCGGACAGGGAGACCCTACGAG. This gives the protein CASIPPRRTGRPYE. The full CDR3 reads CASIPPRRTGRPYEQYF.

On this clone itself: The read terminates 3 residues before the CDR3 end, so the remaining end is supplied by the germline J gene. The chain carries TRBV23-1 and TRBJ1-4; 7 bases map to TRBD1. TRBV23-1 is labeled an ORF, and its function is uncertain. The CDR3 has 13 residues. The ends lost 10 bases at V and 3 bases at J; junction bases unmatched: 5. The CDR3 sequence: CATKRGPNEKLFF. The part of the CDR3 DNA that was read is TGCGCCACCAAAAGGGGGCCTAATGAAAAA.

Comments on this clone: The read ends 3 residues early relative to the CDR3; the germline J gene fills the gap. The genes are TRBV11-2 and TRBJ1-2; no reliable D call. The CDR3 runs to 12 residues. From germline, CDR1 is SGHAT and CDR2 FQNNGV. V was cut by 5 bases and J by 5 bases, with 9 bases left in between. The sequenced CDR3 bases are TGTGCCAGCAGCCCCGAAGGGTATGGC. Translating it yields CASSPEGYG. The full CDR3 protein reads CASSPEGYGYTF.

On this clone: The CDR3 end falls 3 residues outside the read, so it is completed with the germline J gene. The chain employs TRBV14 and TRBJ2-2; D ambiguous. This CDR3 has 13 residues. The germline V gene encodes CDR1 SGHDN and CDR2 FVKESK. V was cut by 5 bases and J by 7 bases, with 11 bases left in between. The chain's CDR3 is CASSLGFVGELFF. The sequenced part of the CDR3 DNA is TGTGCCAGCAGCTTAGGGTTCGTCGGGGAG.

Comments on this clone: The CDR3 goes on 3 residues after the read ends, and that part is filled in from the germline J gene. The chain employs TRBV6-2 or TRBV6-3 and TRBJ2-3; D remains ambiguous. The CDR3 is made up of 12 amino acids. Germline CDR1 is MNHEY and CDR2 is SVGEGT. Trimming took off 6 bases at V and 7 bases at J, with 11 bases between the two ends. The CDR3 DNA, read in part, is TGTGCCAGCAGCCAGCTAGGAAATACG. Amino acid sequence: CASSQLGNT. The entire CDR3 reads CASSQLGNTQYF.

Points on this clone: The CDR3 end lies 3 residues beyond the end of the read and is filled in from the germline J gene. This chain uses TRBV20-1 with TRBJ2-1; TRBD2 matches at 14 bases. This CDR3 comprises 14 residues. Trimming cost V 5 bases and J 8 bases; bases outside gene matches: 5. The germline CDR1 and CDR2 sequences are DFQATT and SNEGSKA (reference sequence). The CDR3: CSAGLAGGSHEQFF. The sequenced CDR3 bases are TGCAGTGCTGGACTAGCGGGGGGCTCTCATGAG.

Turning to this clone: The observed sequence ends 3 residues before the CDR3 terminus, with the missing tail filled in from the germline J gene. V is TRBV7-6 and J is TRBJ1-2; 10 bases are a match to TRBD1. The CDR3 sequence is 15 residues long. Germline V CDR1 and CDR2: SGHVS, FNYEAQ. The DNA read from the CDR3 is TGTGCCAGCAGCATTACCGGGACAGGGGCCTACGAC. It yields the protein CASSITGTGAYD. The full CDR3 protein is CASSITGTGAYDYTF.

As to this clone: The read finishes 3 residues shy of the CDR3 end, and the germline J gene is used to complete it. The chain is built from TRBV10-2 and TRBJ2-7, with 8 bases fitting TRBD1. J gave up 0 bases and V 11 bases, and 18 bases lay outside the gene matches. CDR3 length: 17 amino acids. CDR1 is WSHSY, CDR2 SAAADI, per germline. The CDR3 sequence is CASKRGQGAHLSYEQYF. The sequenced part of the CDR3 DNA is TGCGCCTCAAAAAGAGGGCAGGGGGCCCACCTCTCCTACGAG.

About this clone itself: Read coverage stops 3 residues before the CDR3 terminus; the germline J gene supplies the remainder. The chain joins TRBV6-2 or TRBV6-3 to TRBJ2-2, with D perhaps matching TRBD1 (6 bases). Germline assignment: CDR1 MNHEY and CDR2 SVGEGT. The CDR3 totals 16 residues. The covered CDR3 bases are TGTGCCAGCAGTTACCCCCAGGGGAACAATAATTCACCG. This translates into CASSYPQGNNNSP. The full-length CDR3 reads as CASSYPQGNNNSPLFF.

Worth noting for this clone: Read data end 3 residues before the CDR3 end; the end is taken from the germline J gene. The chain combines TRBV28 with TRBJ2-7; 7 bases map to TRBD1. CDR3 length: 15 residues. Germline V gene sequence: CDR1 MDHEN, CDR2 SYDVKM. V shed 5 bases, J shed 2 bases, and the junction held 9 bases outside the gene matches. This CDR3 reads CASSPYRGSTYEQYF. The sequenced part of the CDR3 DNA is TGTGCCAGCAGTCCCTACAGGGGTAGTACCTACGAG.

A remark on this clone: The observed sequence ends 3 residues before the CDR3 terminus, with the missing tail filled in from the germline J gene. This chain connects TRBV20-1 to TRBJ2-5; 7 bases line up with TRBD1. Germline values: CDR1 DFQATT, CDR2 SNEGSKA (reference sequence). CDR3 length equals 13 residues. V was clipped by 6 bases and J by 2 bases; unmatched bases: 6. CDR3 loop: CSAEPGQQETQYF. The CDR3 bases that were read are TGCAGTGCCGAACCGGGACAGCAAGAGACC.

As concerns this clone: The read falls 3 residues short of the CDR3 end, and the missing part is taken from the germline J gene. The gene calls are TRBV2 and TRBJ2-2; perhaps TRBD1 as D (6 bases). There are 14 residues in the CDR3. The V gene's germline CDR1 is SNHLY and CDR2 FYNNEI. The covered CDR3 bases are TGTGCCAGCGAACAGGGATCCTATAATTCACCG. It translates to CASEQGSYNSP. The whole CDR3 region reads CASEQGSYNSPLFF.